A single count supports the clone carrying this T cell receptor (beta chain). Seattle patients were enrolled while actively infected and followed longitudinally. This entry comes from a study of blood T cell repertoires in COVID-19. Study information: Acute and convalescent COVID-19 samples came from the United States, Italy and Spain.

J was trimmed by 8 bases and V by 1 base; bases with no gene match: 21. CDR3 length: 20 amino acids. CDR1 and CDR2 (germline): KGHDR, SFDVKD. Sequencing used immunoSEQ multiplex PCR; TCRdb keeps in-frame clones, though not all of them. The sample contains approximately 330,000 clones, roughly 89% of which appear only once. This chain uses TRBV24-1 with TRBJ1-4; 7 bases align to TRBD1. The sequenced sample was peripheral blood. The clonotype comes from a man aged 25 to 40 with COVID-19, enrolled during active disease. Here the CDR3 reads CATSDFDRNRGGQLREKLFF. As DNA, the CDR3 is TGTGCCACCAGTGATTTCGACCGTAATCGAGGGGGCCAGCTCAGAGAAAAACTGTTTTTT.